The following is a TCR beta chain sequence with its context. Its antigen is unknown. The input lacks base qualities; no much larger clone sits a single base away. The data are from a study of long-term antiretroviral therapy in people with HIV (dated by TCRdb to between 2021 and 2024). For the study in its entirety: The earliest samples were collected approximately a decade before the 2015 WHO recommendation for immediate ART, a period when ART was typically delayed until CD4 counts fell. No cross-contamination during QIAcube processing was shown when test extractions of a monoclonal T-cell line were performed alongside about 30 polyclonal samples. Of the roughly 32 participants with HIV, about twelve were female. A total of 150 to 200 cryopreserved PBMC samples came from a few dozen adults with confirmed HIV infection and were collected serially over a mean of roughly six years (range 1-12). A retrospective serial study tested whether ART initiation and durable HIV suppression were associated with changes in peripheral blood TRB repertoire composition and diversity.

The immunoSEQ hsTCRB v3.0 assay was used at survey level resolution to sequence the TRB variable region. TRB sequencing targeted a depth of 40,000-50,000 T-cell genomes per sample. An Illumina MiSeq with a v3 150-cycle kit was used to sequence the pooled TRB libraries. In the paper's pipeline: Repertoire analysis ran in R within a reproducible Nextflow workflow covering QC, data transformation and analysis. Custom analyses were implemented in LymphoSeq2, an R package for AIRR-Seq data exploration. A handful of samples that produced fewer than 5000 total TRB sequences were removed, so some 190 HIV repertoires were analyzed. Among the 200 or so HIV repertoires that were kept, roughly 58 were collected before ART initiation and about 130 were collected after ART initiation. Repertoires were downsampled to 5000 TRB nucleotide sequences, and summary statistics were averaged over 100 downsampling iterations. The analysis kept only TRB sequences whose CDR3 regions were at least seven amino acids long. Diversity was assessed using a clonality score derived from Shannon entropy and using the Gini coefficient. In the repertoire networks, any two of the top 5000 CDR3 amino acid sequences were linked whenever the two sequences differed by an edit distance of one. Antigen specificity groups and MHC restriction were predicted for TRB CDR3 amino acid sequences with GLIPH2. To flag known associations with CMV, EBV, HIV or tissue antigens, CDR3 amino acid sequences were compared against VDJdb and McPAS-TCR. Pre-ART, post-ART and control groups were compared with Wilcoxon signed-rank tests and Holm-Bonferroni correction. This immuneACCESS table, as held by TCRdb, lists in-frame sequences with V and J called but not all clones. Of the missing ones, under half trace to an unresolved V gene in checked studies; the others have no known cause. V and J calls and clone size come straight from that table; D and trimming were deduced from the DNA. Within this sample are over 10,000 clones, with less than 90% of them counted one time only. Of the sample, roughly 21% falls within the top ten clones.

V is cut back by 5 bases and J by 4 bases, with 7 bases in the junction unmatched. CDR1 SNHLY and CDR2 FYNNEI are derived from the germline V gene. The CDR3 spans 15 residues, from the cysteine through the phenylalanine. This entry keeps only the CDR3 DNA: 45 bases, framed from base 1. Participants were included only if at least one PBMC sample before ART initiation and at least two post-ART samples were available. All participants with HIV were treated in the United States of America. Cryopreserved samples of about 1-10 million PBMC were thawed and washed before DNA extraction. At the time of the earliest PBMC sample, participants with HIV were aged between about 23 and 54 years. PBMC samples from each participant spanned 1-4 timepoints before ART initiation and 2-8 timepoints after ART initiation, with a median of 7 samples. Serial HIV viral load, CD4+ T-cell count, ART history and demographic data were obtained for every participant. Genomic DNA was extracted from unsorted PBMC with a Qiagen kit on a QIAcube, processed in batches of 12 samples.

General study outcomes and caveats: Because PBMC availability was limited, only the TCR beta chain was sequenced, with no alpha chain pairing. Expanded TRB clones identified before ART initiation dominated the repertoire across all time points, though the dominance fluctuated and decreased in many PLHIV after ART. ART initiation was associated with a significant increase in TRB diversity, but diversity stayed significantly below transplant donor controls even after long-term ART. Because pre-ART samples had limited cell numbers, profiling was done on unsorted PBMC rather than on sorted CD4+ and CD8+ T cells. The samples were dated from about 2004 to 2018, and the ART regimens that were used may be less effective than current ART regimens. Inferences about post-ART repertoire changes are limited because no data were available on ART adherence, viral resistance or therapy changes. Narrower CDR3 length ranges were observed in HIV repertoires than in controls, and an antigen-experienced repertoire with only a slight naive shift after ART was suggested by the network structure.

Sequencing was performed on unsorted PBMCs, taken 2.1 years after starting antiretroviral therapy. This chain is built from TRBV2 and TRBJ1-2; TRBD1 lines up with 10 middle nucleotides. The sequence was collected from a woman in her thirties or forties with HIV. The CDR3 loop reads CASSIGGQGGYGYTF. The base sequence is TGTGCCAGCAGTATCGGTGGACAGGGGGGCTATGGCTACACCTTC.